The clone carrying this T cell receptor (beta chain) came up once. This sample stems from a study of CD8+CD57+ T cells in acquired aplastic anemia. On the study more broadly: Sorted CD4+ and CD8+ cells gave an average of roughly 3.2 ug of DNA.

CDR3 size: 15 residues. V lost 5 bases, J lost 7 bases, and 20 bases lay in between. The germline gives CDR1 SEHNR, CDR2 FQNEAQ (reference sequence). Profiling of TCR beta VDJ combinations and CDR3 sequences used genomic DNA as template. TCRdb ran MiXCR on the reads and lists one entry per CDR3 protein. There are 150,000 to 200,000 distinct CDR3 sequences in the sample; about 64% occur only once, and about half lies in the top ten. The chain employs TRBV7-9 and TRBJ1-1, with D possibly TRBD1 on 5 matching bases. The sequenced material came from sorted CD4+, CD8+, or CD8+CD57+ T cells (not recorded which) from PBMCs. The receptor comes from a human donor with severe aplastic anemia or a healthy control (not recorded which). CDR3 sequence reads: CASSDPRGVRGEAFF. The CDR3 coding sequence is TGTGCCAGCAGCGACCCTCGGGGGGTGCGCGGTGAAGCTTTCTTT.